This note documents a single T cell receptor (beta chain) sequence. Its antigen remains unknown. This record belongs to a study of T cell repertoires in cytomegalovirus infection. MiXCR, applied by TCRdb to the reads, yields one record per CDR3 protein. Altogether approximately 300,000 distinct CDR3 sequences are present, 25% to 35% being singletons, with the ten largest covering 15% to 25%. This specimen was cultured PBMCs, taken from culture after CMV antigen stimulation. The TCR sequence derives from a human donor in good health (CMV status not recorded). Some clones in this sample may be carry-over from other donors' samples.

As DNA, the CDR3 is TGTGCCAGCAGCCCCGACAGGGGGGCGTACAATGAGCAGTTCTTC. Translated, it gives CASSPDRGAYNEQFF. The rearrangement links TRBV7-2 to TRBJ2-1, with 9 bases that match TRBD1. J lost 4 bases, V lost 5 bases, and 6 bases had no gene match. The germline V gene has CDR1 SGHTA and CDR2 FQGNSA. This CDR3 is 15 amino acids long.